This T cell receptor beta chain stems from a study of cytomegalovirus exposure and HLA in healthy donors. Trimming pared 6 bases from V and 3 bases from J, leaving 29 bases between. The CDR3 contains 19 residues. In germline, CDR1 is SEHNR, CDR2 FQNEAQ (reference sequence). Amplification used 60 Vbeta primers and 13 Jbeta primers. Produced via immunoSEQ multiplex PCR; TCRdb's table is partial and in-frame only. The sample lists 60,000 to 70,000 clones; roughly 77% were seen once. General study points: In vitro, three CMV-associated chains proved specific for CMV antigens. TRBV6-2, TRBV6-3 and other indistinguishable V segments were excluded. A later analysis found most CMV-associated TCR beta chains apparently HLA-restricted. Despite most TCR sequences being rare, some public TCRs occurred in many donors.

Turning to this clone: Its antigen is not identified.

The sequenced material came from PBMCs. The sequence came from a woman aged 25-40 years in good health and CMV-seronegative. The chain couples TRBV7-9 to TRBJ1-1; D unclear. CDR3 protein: CASSFARPRRGFLDTEAFF. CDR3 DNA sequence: TGTGCCAGCAGTTTTGCACGTCCCCGACGGGGATTTTTGGACACTGAAGCTTTCTTT.